This is a list of T cell receptor beta chains from one sample in a study of cytomegalovirus exposure and HLA in healthy donors. Clones were read by immunoSEQ multiplex PCR, and TCRdb kept only the in-frame ones, dropping some. Of some 180,000 clones listed, 9.5% were seen once; the top ten hold 1% to 1.5%. The sample taken for sequencing was PBMCs. The origin of the receptors is a woman in her 30s in good health and CMV-seropositive. The CDR3 runs from the conserved cysteine through the conserved F or W. The D gene is left open where the match is weak. Clone sizes are given selectively: once, few, many, or a class where the clone is expanded.

j_gene,d_gene,abundance,v_gene,CDR3aa,CDR3nt
TRBJ2-3,TRBD2,-,TRBV10-3,CAIRSGAGATDTQYF,TGTGCCATCAGGAGCGGGGCGGGAGCCACAGATACGCAGTATTTT
TRBJ1-1,TRBD1,-,TRBV9,CASTPGQPNTEAFF,TGTGCCAGCACACCGGGACAGCCGAACACTGAAGCTTTCTTT
TRBJ2-1,-,few,TRBV19,CASQTRGLRKNNEQFF,TGTGCCAGTCAGACGAGGGGACTCCGAAAGAACAATGAGCAGTTCTTC
TRBJ1-2,TRBD1,-,TRBV11-2,CASSIRQGLYGYTF,TGTGCCAGCAGCATCCGACAGGGACTCTATGGCTACACCTTC
TRBJ1-4,-,-,TRBV19,CASKVGTGEKLFF,TGTGCCAGTAAGGTGGGCACGGGAGAAAAACTGTTTTTT
TRBJ2-2,-,few,TRBV9,CASSRTDNTGELFF,TGTGCCAGCAGCCGGACAGATAACACCGGGGAGCTGTTTTTT
TRBJ2-1,TRBD2,few,TRBV2,CASSEGELAGPYNEQFF,TGTGCCAGCAGTGAAGGAGAACTAGCGGGACCCTACAATGAGCAGTTCTTC
TRBJ2-7,-,-,TRBV5-1,CASSFHHTVISSYEQYF,TGCGCCAGCAGCTTCCATCATACAGTGATATCCTCCTACGAGCAGTACTTC
TRBJ2-3,-,-,TRBV7-9,CASSLVRAGGTDTQYF,TGTGCCAGCAGCTTAGTTAGGGCAGGGGGCACAGATACGCAGTATTTT
TRBJ2-1,-,few,TRBV10-2,CASQKVWRENNEQFF,TGCGCCAGTCAAAAGGTTTGGCGGGAAAACAATGAGCAGTTCTTC
TRBJ2-3,TRBD2,-,TRBV5-6,CASRRGLEVDTQYF,TGTGCCAGCAGGAGGGGACTAGAGGTAGATACGCAGTATTTT
TRBJ2-3,TRBD1,-,TRBV7-2,CASSLDRGQTDTQYF,TGTGCCAGCAGCTTAGACAGGGGGCAGACAGATACGCAGTATTTT
TRBJ2-2,-,few,TRBV12-5,CASGLVLGGANTGELFF,TGTGCTAGTGGTTTGGTACTAGGGGGAGCGAACACCGGGGAGCTGTTTTTT
TRBJ1-2,TRBD1,few,TRBV5-6,CASSLVGRQGVGGYTF,TGTGCCAGCAGCTTGGTGGGCCGACAGGGGGTCGGTGGCTACACCTTC
TRBJ2-2,-,few,TRBV2,CASSEAGGGTGELFF,TGTGCCAGCAGTGAAGCGGGAGGGGGCACCGGGGAGCTGTTTTTT
TRBJ2-7,-,-,TRBV30,CASSFGREISYEQYF,TGTGCCTCATCTTTCGGGAGAGAGATATCCTACGAGCAGTACTTC
TRBJ2-7,-,-,TRBV29-1,CSVEGHSTYEQYF,TGCAGCGTTGAAGGTCATAGTACCTACGAGCAGTACTTC
TRBJ1-2,-,few,TRBV6-1,CASSEGQGNGYTF,TGTGCCAGCAGTGAAGGGCAGGGTAATGGCTACACCTTC
TRBJ2-7,TRBD1,few,TRBV28,CASSSPTGGRYEQYF,TGTGCCAGCAGTTCCCCGACAGGGGGCAGGTACGAGCAGTACTTC